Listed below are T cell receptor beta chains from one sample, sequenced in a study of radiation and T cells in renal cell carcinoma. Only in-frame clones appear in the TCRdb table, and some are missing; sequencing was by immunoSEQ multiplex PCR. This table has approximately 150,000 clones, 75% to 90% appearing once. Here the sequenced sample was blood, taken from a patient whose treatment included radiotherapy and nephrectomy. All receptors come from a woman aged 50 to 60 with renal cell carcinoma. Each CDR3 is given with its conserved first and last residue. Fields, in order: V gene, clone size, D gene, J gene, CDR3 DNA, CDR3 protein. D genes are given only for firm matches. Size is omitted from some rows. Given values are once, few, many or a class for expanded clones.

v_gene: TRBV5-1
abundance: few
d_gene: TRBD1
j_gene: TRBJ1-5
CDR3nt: TGCGCCAGCAGCCCTGGGACAGGGATTCAGCCCCAGCATTTT
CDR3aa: CASSPGTGIQPQHF

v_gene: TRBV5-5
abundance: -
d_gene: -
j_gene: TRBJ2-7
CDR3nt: TGTGCCAGCAGCTTGGTGGGGCTCTCTTACGAGCAGTACTTC
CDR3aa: CASSLVGLSYEQYF

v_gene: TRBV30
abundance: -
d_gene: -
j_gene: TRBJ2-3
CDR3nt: TGTGCCTGGAAATTCCATCAGGGTCCAGATACGCAGTATTTT
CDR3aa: CAWKFHQGPDTQYF

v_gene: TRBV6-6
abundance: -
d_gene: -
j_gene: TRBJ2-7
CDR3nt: TGTGCCAGCAGCAAAGAGGGGAACGAGCAGTACTTC
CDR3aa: CASSKEGNEQYF

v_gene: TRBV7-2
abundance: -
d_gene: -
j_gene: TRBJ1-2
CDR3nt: TGTGCCAGCAGCGCGACCGGGACCCTGGGCCATGGCTACACCTTC
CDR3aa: CASSATGTLGHGYTF

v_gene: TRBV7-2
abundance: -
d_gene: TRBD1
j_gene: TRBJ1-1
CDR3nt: TGTGCCAGCAGCATTTGGACAGGGGGAGCGAACACTGAAGCTTTCTTT
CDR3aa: CASSIWTGGANTEAFF

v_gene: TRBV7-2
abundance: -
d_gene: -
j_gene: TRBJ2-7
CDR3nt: TGTGCCAGCAGCTCAGATCGGAGTCCCTACGAGCAGTACTTC
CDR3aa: CASSSDRSPYEQYF

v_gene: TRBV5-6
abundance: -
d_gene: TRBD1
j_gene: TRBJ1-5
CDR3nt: TGTGCCAGCAGCTTTGGGACAGGGGGTATTCAGCCCCAGCATTTT
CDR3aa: CASSFGTGGIQPQHF

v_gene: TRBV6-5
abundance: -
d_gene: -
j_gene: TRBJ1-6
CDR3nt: TGTGCCAGCGGCGACCGGACAGATAATTCACCCCTCCACTTT
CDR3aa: CASGDRTDNSPLHF

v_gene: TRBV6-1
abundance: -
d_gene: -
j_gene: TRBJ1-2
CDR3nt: TGTGCCAGCAGTGAAATGGCGCGCAGGGGTGATGGCTACACCTTC
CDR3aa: CASSEMARRGDGYTF

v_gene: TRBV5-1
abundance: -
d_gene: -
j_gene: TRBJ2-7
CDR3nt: TGCGCCAGCAGCCCAGGGCGGGGCCCCTACGAGCAGTACTTC
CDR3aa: CASSPGRGPYEQYF

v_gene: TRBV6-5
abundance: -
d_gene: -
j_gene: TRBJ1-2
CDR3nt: TGTGCCAGCAGTTACATCCGGGGCTATGGCTACACCTTC
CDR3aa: CASSYIRGYGYTF

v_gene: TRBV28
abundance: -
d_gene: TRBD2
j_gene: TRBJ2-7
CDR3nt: TGTGCCAGCAGTCGCCTAGCGGGAGCCGAGCAGTACTTC
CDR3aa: CASSRLAGAEQYF

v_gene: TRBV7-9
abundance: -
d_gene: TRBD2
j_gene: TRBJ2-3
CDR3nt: TGTGCCAGCAGCCCTAGCGGGGGGGCGGCAGATACGCAGTATTTT
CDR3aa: CASSPSGGAADTQYF

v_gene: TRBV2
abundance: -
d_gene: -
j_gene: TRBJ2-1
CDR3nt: TGTGCCAGCAGTGAAATCGGCCCCTACAATGAGCAGTTCTTC
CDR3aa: CASSEIGPYNEQFF

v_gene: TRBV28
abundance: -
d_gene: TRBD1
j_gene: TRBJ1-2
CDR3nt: TGTGCCAGCAGAGGTCCCGGACAGGGGGCTGGAGGCTACACCTTC
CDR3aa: CASRGPGQGAGGYTF

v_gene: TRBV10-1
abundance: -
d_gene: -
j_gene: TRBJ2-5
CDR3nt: TGCGCCAGCACCGAGGGCAGGGCGTGGGAGACCCAGTACTTC
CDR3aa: CASTEGRAWETQYF

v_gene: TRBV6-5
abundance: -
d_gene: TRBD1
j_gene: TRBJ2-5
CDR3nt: TGTGCCAGCAGTCCCGGGACAGGGGTCTCGGCCCAGTACTTC
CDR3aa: CASSPGTGVSAQYF

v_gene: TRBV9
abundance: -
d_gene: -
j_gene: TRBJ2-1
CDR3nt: TGTGCCAGCAGCGTAGACTTGGGGGTACCCTACAATGAGCAGTTCTTC
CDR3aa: CASSVDLGVPYNEQFF

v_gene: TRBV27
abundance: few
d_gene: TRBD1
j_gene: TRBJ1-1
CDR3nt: TGTGCCAGCAGTTCTGAGGGGGCGAGGAACACTGAAGCTTTCTTT
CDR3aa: CASSSEGARNTEAFF

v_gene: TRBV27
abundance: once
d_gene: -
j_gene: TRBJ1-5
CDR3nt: TGTGCCAGCAGTTTAGATGCCAGTTTTGGGGTAAACCAGCCCCAGCATTTT
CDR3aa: CASSLDASFGVNQPQHF

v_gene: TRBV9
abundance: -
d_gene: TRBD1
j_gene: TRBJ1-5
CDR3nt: TGTGCCAGCAGCCTACAGGGGGGGAGCAATCAGCCCCAGCATTTT
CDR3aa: CASSLQGGSNQPQHF

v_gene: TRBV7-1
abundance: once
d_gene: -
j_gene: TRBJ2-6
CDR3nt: TGTGCCAGCAGCGCCCACGTACGAGGACAAAGTCGGGCCAACGTCCTGACTTTC
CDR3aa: CASSAHVRGQSRANVLTF

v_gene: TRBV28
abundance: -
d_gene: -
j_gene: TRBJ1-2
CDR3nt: TGTGCCAGCAGTTTATGGTCCGGGGAGTCCCGATATGGCTACACCTTC
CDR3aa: CASSLWSGESRYGYTF

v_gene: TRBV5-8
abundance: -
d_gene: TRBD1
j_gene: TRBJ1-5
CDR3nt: TGTGCCAGCAGCCTAATCGGACAGGGTGGCAATCAGCCCCAGCATTTT
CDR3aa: CASSLIGQGGNQPQHF

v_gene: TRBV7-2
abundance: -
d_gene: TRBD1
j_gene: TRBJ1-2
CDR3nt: TGTGCCAGCAGCTTACGCGGGACAGGGGACGGCTACACCTTC
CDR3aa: CASSLRGTGDGYTF

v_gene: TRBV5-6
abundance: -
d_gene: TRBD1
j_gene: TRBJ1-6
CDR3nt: TGTGCCAGCAGAAACCGGGACAGTAATAATTCACCCCTCCACTTT
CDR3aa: CASRNRDSNNSPLHF

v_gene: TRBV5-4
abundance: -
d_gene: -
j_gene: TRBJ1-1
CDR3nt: TGTGCCAGCAGCTTGGCCGCAGAACGGCTATTCGAAGCTTTCTTT
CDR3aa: CASSLAAERLFEAFF

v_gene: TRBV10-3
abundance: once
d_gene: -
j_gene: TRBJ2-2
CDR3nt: TGTGCCATCAACCCAGGGAACACCGGGGAGCTGTTTTTT
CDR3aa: CAINPGNTGELFF

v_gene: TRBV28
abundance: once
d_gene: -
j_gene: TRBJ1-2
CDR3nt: TGTGCCAGCAGTTTAGGGGTCTATGGCTACACCTTC
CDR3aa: CASSLGVYGYTF

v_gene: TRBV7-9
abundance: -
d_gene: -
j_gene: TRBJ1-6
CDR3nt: TGTGCCAGCAGTCCCCAGGGGCAAAGACTCCACTTT
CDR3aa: CASSPQGQRLHF

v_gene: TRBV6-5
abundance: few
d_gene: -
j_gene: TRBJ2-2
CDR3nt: TGTGCCAGCAGGCAAGGGACGGCCGGGGAGCTGTTTTTT
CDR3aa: CASRQGTAGELFF

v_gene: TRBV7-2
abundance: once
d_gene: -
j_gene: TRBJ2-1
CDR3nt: TGTGCCAGCAGCTTACGGCTCGACAGGACAAATGAGCAGTTCTTC
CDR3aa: CASSLRLDRTNEQFF

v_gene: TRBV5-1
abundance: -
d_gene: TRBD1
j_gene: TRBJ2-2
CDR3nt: TGCGCCAGCAGCTTGGAGGGACAGGGTTCCCACGGGGAGCTGTTTTTT
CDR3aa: CASSLEGQGSHGELFF

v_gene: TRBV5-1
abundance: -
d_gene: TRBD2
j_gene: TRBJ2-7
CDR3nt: TGCGCCAGCAGCTTGGCTGCTAGCGGGGCCCAAACCTACGAGCAGTACTTC
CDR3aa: CASSLAASGAQTYEQYF

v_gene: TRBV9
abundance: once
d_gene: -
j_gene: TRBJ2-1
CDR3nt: TGTGCCAGCCCTCGGGCCCACTACAATGAGCAGTTCTTC
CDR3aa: CASPRAHYNEQFF

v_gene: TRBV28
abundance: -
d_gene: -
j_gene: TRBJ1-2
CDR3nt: TGTGCCAGCGGAAAAAAGCAGGACACCTATGGCTACACCTTC
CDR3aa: CASGKKQDTYGYTF